Here is one TCR beta chain with its context. This entry comes from a study of blood T cell repertoires in COVID-19. Study background: Researchers got acute and convalescent COVID-19 samples from the United States, Italy and Spain.

Under the authors' procedure: Quantification of nucleated cells was approximated via reference gene primer amplification. Profiling relied on immunoSEQ multiplex PCR, and the TCRdb table lists in-frame clones only, not all of them. V, J and clone size are those of that table, while D and trimming were read from the DNA. The data hold roughly 120,000 clones, with about nine tenths observed a single time. CDR3 length: 14 amino acids. Germline assignment: CDR1 MGHRA and CDR2 YSYEKL. Trimming left V 4 bases short and J 2 bases short, with 9 bases between. The source is a man aged 50-59 years with active COVID-19. The material sequenced was peripheral blood. V usage is TRBV4-1 and J usage is TRBJ2-4; tentative D call: TRBD1 (5 bases). In DNA form, the CDR3 reads TGCGCCAGCAGCCCGACAGCAACCAAAAACATTCAGTACTTC. Protein sequence: CASSPTATKNIQYF.